The sequence of this T cell receptor (beta chain) was determined in a study of vaccination and CD4 T cells after COVID-19 (dated 2022 in TCRdb). Context from the whole study: Every convalescent patient had a positive nasal swab PCR test for SARS-CoV-2, with mild disease in eight to ten patients and severe disease in one. The convalescent cohort comprised six males and four females, including two Hispanic individuals, seven Caucasians, two Asians and one multiracial person. Post-vaccine blood samples were taken a median of roughly 72 days after the second vaccine dose, with a range of roughly 13 to 250 days. Post-COVID blood samples were collected from convalescent patients a median of approximately 100 days after diagnosis, with a range of about 30 to 180 days. As controls, cultures received a CEFX viral epitope pool (the positive control), an HIV-1 Nef peptide pool (the negative control), or no peptide at all. For stimulating the cultures, overlapping spike peptide pools were used, derived from SARS-CoV-2 as well as from the common cold coronaviruses HCoV-NL63, HCoV-OC43 and HCoV-229E. Participants received two doses of either the Pfizer-BioNTech BNT162b2 vaccine (n=8) or the Moderna mRNA-1273 vaccine (n=2). The spike-specific CD4+ TCR repertoire was compared before and after mRNA vaccination in approximately 9 COVID-19 convalescent patients and several infection-naive healthy vaccine recipients. Summary of the overall study and its limitations: The median count of SARS-CoV-2-reactive clonotypes went up from 20 to 25 after infection to 38 after vaccination, although the change was not significant. In convalescent patients, a median approximately 86% of post-vaccine SARS-CoV-2-reactive clones were detected only after vaccination, and vaccine-specific priming was suggested by this finding. Of the vaccine-specific clones in convalescent patients, 304 of 307, or nearly all, reacted only to SARS-CoV-2 spike and did not cross-react with common cold coronaviruses. The number of convalescent patients in the study was relatively small, and the study did not examine early timepoints following natural infection.

Concerning this clonotype itself: This clone's antigen is unknown. No clone much larger than this one lies a single base away; base qualities are absent.

The library came from PCR. DNA from cultured CD4+ T cells was subjected to TCR sequencing with the Oncomine TCR Beta short-read assay at the Johns Hopkins FTIC core. The QIAamp micro DNA kit was used to extract genomic DNA from the cultured CD4+ T cells. The Oncomine TCR Beta libraries from cultured CD4+ T cells were pooled using unique dual indexes and then sequenced on an Illumina iSeq 100. The study's processing was this. Non-productive sequences were removed, and CDR3s not starting with C, not ending with F or W, or shorter than 7 amino acids were discarded. The MANAFEST web application identified antigen-specific clonotypes by comparing peptide-stimulated wells against reference wells and other culture wells. An FDR below 0.05, an odds ratio above 5, and a productive frequency above 0.1% in at least two of three replicate wells were required for clones to be considered positive. A clonotype counted as cross-reactive if it showed significant expansion both in the SARS-CoV-2 spike wells and in at least one common cold coronavirus spike condition. Levenshtein distances (stringdist) and unrooted phylogenetic trees (ape) in R version 3.6.1 were used to assess CDR3 homology. TCRdb itself trimmed the public reads at Q25 with fastp, ran MiXCR and retained productive beta chains. Here each entry gathers all rows of one CDR3 protein and keeps the most common genes and DNA. These V and J calls originate from TCRdb's pipeline instead of the authors' own analysis. This sample holds around 9,600 distinct CDR3 sequences; approximately 48% were observed only once. In total, the top ten clones hold around 21% of the sample.

For CDR1 and CDR2, the germline V gene (reference sequence) lists DFQATT and SNEGSKA. Between the V and J ends, shortened by 6 bases and 6 bases respectively, the junction contains 14 bases. The CDR3 holds 13 amino acids from the cysteine to the phenylalanine. Of the read, only the CDR3 DNA is kept; its 39 bases are in frame from base 1. The treatment or condition label on this specimen signifies: roughly 11-day PBMC culture with coronavirus spike peptide pools or control peptides (ViraFEST assay). The ViraFEST assay, used in the study, expanded antigen-specific T cells with peptide pools and then identified the expanded clonotypes through TCR sequencing. The positive SARS-CoV-2 PCR tests of the convalescent patients were dated from March to December 2020, before the Alpha, Beta and Delta variants emerged in the United States. PBMCs were cultured at about 2 million per well in IMDM supplemented with around 5% human AB serum and about 10 IU/ml IL-2, with approximately 11 ug/ml peptide pools added. On days 3 and 7, half of the culture medium was replaced with fresh IL-2-containing medium. Once the cells had been in culture for about 10 days, the EasySep CD4+ T cell isolation kit was used to isolate CD4+ T cells by negative selection. PBMCs were separated from whole blood using Ficoll-Paque Plus gradient centrifugation and then either used fresh or cryopreserved at -140C. In general, triplicate wells were set up for every culture condition.

Sequenced sample: CD4+ T cells from blood, cultured in vitro. The sequence joins TRBV20-1 to TRBJ1-4, and possibly TRBD1, on 5 matching bases. This TCR came from a human donor who had recovered from COVID-19. The nucleotide sequence reads TGCAGTGCCCCGGGGGTTGGGGATGAAAAACTGTTTTTT. Its protein is CSAPGVGDEKLFF.